The 5 T cell receptor beta chains below were found in one sample sequenced in a study of Graves' ophthalmopathy and Graves' hyperthyroidism (dated by TCRdb to 2016 to 2019). Sequencing was performed on an Illumina HiSeq 2000. For repertoire sequencing, the TCR beta CDR3 regions were amplified from RNA transcripts. A first-round RT-PCR used HTBI primers with the Qiagen OneStep RT-PCR kit, followed by a second-round multiplex PCR, size selection and purification. TCRdb handled the public reads itself, with Q25 trimming in fastp and clone calling in MiXCR, and kept productive beta chains. Rows matching on CDR3 protein sequence are summarized as one entry with the most common DNA and genes. Present in this sample are about 160,000 distinct CDR3 sequences, about 40% of which were seen just once. Approximately 5.5% of the sample lies in the top ten. The sample taken for sequencing was peripheral blood. The receptors shown here come from a woman aged 40-49 years with Graves' ophthalmopathy. Donor details come from another sample of the same person, matched by shared clones.

Relative to its sample, this clonotype is medium-sized. The genes are TRBV6-5 and TRBJ1-2; 7 positions match TRBD1. The CDR3 has 15 amino acids. From germline, CDR1 is MNHEY and CDR2 SVGAGI. J gave up 3 bases and V 4 bases, and 8 bases lay outside the gene matches. The CDR3, as DNA: TGTGCCAGCAGTTCCTTGAGGGGGCGCGACTATGGCTACACCTTC. Its translation: CASSSLRGRDYGYTF.

This clonotype was observed at least ten times. The chain recombines TRBV10-3 with TRBJ2-7; D not certain. This CDR3 region has 12 residues. Germline V gene lookup returns CDR1 ENHRY and CDR2 SYGVKD. V was trimmed by 2 bases and J by 2 bases, leaving 4 bases between them. CDR3 DNA: TGTGCCATCAGTGAGGGGACCTACGAGCAGTACTTC. Protein: CAISEGTYEQYF.

The gene calls are TRBV6-2 or TRBV6-3 and TRBJ1-5; a possible D gene is TRBD1 (6 bases). The germline V gene encodes CDR1 MNHEY and CDR2 SVGEGT. The CDR3 has 15 residues. The ends were cut back, 3 bases at V and 4 bases at J, with 13 bases in the middle. CDR3 sequence: CASSYRTVDNQPQHF. CDR3 DNA sequence: TGTGCCAGCAGTTATCGGACAGTTGATAATCAGCCCCAGCATTTT.

The chain couples TRBV6-2 or TRBV6-3 to TRBJ2-7; D is unresolved. The CDR3 contains 15 residues. Trimming removed 2 bases from V and 1 base from J, with 12 bases in between. Germline CDR1 and CDR2: MNHEY and SVGEGT. CDR3 nucleotides: TGTGCCAGCAGTTACCTTTACGGTCAGTCCTACGAGCAGTACTTC. Its protein product is CASSYLYGQSYEQYF.

V usage is TRBV7-8 and J usage is TRBJ1-1, with a weak D call TRBD1 (6 bases). The CDR3 spans 14 residues. CDR1 and CDR2 (germline): SGHVS, FQNEAQ. V dropped 3 bases and J dropped 0 bases, with 8 bases sitting between them. DNA of the CDR3: TGTGCCAGCAGCTTCGACAGGTTGAACACTGAAGCTTTCTTT. This encodes CASSFDRLNTEAFF. Supplemented by reference TRBV7-8 and TRBJ1-1, the full variable domain reads GAGVSQSPRYKVAKRGQDVALRCDPISGHVSLFWYQQALGQGPEFLTYFQNEAQLDKSGLPSDRFFAERPEGSVSTLKIQRTQQEDSAVYLCASSFDRLNTEAFFGQGTRLTVV.